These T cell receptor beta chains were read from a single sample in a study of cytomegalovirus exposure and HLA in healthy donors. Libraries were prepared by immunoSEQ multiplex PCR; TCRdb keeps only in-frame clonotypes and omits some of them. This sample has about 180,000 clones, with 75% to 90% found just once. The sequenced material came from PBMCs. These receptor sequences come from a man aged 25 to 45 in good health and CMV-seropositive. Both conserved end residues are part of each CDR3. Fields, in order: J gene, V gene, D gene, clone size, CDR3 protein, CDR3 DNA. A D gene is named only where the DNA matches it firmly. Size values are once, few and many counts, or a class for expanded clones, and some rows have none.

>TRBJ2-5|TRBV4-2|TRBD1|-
CASSQEQDREETQYF
TGTGCCAGCAGCCAAGAGCAGGACAGGGAAGAGACCCAGTACTTC
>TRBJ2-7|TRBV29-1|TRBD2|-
CSATGLAGVYEQYF
TGCAGCGCCACGGGACTAGCGGGAGTTTACGAGCAGTACTTC
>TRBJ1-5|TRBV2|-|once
CASSRTVAGDSNQPQHF
TGTGCCAGCAGTAGAACCGTAGCAGGGGATAGCAATCAGCCCCAGCATTTT
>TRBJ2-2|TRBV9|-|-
CASSVASAMTGELFF
TGTGCCAGCAGCGTAGCTTCAGCGATGACCGGGGAGCTGTTTTTT
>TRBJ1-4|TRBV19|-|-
CASRNRAANEKLFF
TGTGCCAGCCGGAACAGGGCTGCTAATGAAAAACTGTTTTTT
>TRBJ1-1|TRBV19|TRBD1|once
CASSNRTGFRNTEAFF
TGTGCCAGTAGTAACAGGACAGGCTTCAGGAACACTGAAGCTTTCTTT
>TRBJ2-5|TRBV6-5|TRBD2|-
CASKGSSGSKETQYF
TGTGCCAGCAAAGGGTCTAGCGGGAGCAAAGAGACCCAGTACTTC
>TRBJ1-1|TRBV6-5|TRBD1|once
CASSRTGMNTEAFF
TGTGCCAGCAGTAGGACAGGAATGAACACTGAAGCTTTCTTT
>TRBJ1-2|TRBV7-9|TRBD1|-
CSSSLAGRGFDGYTF
TGTTCCAGCAGCTTAGCGGGCAGGGGGTTCGATGGCTACACCTTC
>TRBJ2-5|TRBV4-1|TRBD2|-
CASSQETSQAGETQYF
TGCGCCAGCAGCCAAGAGACTAGCCAGGCCGGGGAGACCCAGTACTTC
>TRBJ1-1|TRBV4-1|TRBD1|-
CASSQGWDRSYTEAFF
TGCGCCAGCAGCCAAGGCTGGGACAGGTCGTACACTGAAGCTTTCTTT
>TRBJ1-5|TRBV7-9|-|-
CASSLADQPQHF
TGTGCCAGCAGCTTAGCCGATCAGCCCCAGCATTTT
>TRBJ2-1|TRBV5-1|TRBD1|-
CASSGTGGAYNEQFF
TGCGCCAGCAGCGGAACAGGGGGCGCCTACAATGAGCAGTTCTTC
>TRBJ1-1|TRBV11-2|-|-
CASSHPWGRKEVEAFF
TGTGCCAGCAGCCATCCCTGGGGGCGTAAGGAGGTTGAAGCTTTCTTT
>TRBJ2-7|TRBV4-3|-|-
CASSRSGGLHYEQYF
TGCGCCAGCAGCCGATCCGGCGGGTTGCACTACGAGCAGTACTTC
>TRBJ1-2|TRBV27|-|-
CASSRGNYGYTF
TGTGCCAGCTCCAGGGGTAATTATGGCTACACCTTC
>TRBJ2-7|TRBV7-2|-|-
CASSSLYEQYF
TGTGCCAGCAGCTCACTATACGAGCAGTACTTC
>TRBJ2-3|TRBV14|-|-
CASSQVGVPQYF
TGTGCCAGCAGCCAAGTTGGAGTTCCACAGTATTTT
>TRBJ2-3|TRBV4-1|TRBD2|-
CASSQDIPSGGTDTQYF
TGCGCCAGCAGCCAAGATATTCCTAGCGGAGGCACAGATACGCAGTATTTT
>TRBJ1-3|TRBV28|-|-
CASTSGGLGNTIYF
TGTGCCAGCACCTCCGGGGGGCTTGGAAACACCATATATTTT
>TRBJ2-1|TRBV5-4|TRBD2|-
CASRPGVAGGNYNEQFF
TGTGCCAGCAGACCGGGGGTAGCGGGAGGGAACTACAATGAGCAGTTCTTC
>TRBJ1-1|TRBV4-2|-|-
CASSQGVLETEAFF
TGTGCCAGCAGCCAAGGTGTATTGGAGACTGAAGCTTTCTTT
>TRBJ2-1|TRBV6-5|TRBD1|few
CASTRTGYRNEQFF
TGTGCCAGCACCCGGACAGGGTATCGCAATGAGCAGTTCTTC
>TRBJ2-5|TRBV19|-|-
CASSIADSPQETQYF
TGTGCCAGTAGTATTGCGGACAGCCCCCAAGAGACCCAGTACTTC
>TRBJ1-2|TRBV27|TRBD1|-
CASSSPQGALNGYTF
TGTGCCAGCAGTTCCCCACAGGGGGCTCTGAATGGCTACACCTTC
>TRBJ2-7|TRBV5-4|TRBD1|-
CASSRDRGSYEQYF
TGTGCCAGCAGCAGGGACAGGGGAAGTTACGAGCAGTACTTC
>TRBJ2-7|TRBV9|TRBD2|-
CASSVNRGGRYNEQYF
TGTGCCAGCAGCGTAAACCGGGGGGGGCGCTACAACGAGCAGTACTTC
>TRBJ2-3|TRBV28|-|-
CASSSGSTDTQYF
TGTGCCAGCAGTAGCGGGAGCACAGATACGCAGTATTTT
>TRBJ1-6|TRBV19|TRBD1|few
CASSSGQGGSPLHF
TGTGCCAGTAGTTCAGGACAGGGAGGGTCACCCCTCCACTTT
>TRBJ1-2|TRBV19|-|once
CASSPSPGAGYTF
TGTGCCAGTAGTCCGTCTCCAGGGGCGGGCTACACCTTC
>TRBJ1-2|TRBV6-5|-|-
CASSERQNYGYTF
TGTGCCAGCAGTGAACGACAGAATTATGGCTACACCTTC